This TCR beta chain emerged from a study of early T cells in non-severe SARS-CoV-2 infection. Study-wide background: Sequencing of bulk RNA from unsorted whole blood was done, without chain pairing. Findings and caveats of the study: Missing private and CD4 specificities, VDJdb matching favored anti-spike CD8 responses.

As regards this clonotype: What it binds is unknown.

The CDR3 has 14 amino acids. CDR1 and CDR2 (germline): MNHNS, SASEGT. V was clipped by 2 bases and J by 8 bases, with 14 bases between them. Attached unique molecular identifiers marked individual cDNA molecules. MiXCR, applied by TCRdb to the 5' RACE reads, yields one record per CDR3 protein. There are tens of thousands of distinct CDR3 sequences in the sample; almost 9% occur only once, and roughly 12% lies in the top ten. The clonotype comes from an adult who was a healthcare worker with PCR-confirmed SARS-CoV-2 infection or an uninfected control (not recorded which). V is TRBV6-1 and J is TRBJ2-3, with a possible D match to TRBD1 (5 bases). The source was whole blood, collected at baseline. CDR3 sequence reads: CASSEMTAKGTQYF. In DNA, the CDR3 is TGTGCCAGCAGTGAAATGACAGCGAAGGGTACGCAGTATTTT.